The rows below give T cell receptor beta chains drawn from one sample of a study of Siglec-9 on CD8 T cells in melanoma. Profiling relied on immunoSEQ multiplex PCR, and the TCRdb table lists in-frame clones only, not all of them. The sample consists of about 30,000 clones, 75% to 90% of them appearing once. Sequenced material: Siglec-9- CD8+ T cells sorted from blood. The receptor set was obtained from a human donor in good health. The conserved cysteine and the conserved F or W are not part of the CDR3 here. The order of the fields is V gene, J gene, CDR3 protein.

>TRBV2|TRBJ2-5
ASSDFGLVEETQY
>TRBV21-1|TRBJ1-2
ASSNAGTDGYT
>TRBV13|TRBJ2-2
ASSDGTSVNTGELF
>TRBV5-1|TRBJ1-2
ASSLVPFAGYT
>TRBV5-6|TRBJ2-2
ASSFPTTGNTGELF
>TRBV5-4|TRBJ2-1
ASSLELAGVGEQF
>TRBV7-8|TRBJ2-1
ASSLSGVSSYNEQF
>TRBV30|TRBJ2-7
AWSSGSEQY
>TRBV19|TRBJ1-1
ASSIGSLGAF
>TRBV19|TRBJ1-1
ASSYPRGGGNTEAF
>TRBV6-5|TRBJ2-7
ASSYGPAPSYEQY
>TRBV6-1|TRBJ2-1
ASLGSSYNEQF
>TRBV9|TRBJ2-3
ASSVGPGGRSTDTQY
>TRBV6-6|TRBJ2-1
ASSYGEGEQF
>TRBV11-2|TRBJ2-1
ASSKPVDEQF
>TRBV20-1|TRBJ2-7
SARPSYEQY
>TRBV19|TRBJ2-1
ASSMGTRGNNEQF
>TRBV27|TRBJ2-3
ASSYDPTDTQY
>TRBV5-4|TRBJ2-2
ASSAPGGRGPGELF
>TRBV6-1|TRBJ2-1
ASSGAKGI
>TRBV19|TRBJ1-2
ASSPDSFYGYT
>TRBV7-9|TRBJ2-3
ASRKGTSTDTQY
>TRBV19|TRBJ2-7
ASSIGGWQGAYEQY
>TRBV6-4|TRBJ2-2
ASSDSPGQGSGELF
>TRBV27|TRBJ2-1
ASSLVKGGGEQF
>TRBV27|TRBJ1-5
ASSLRKPGGLQPQH
>TRBV7-9|TRBJ1-1
ASSPSGGTEAF
>TRBV27|TRBJ1-1
ASIGGNTEAF
>TRBV19|TRBJ2-1
ASSIEGAVYNEQF
>TRBV25-1|TRBJ1-1
ASSVSGNTEAF
>TRBV9|TRBJ2-2
ASRAPSGGTGELF
>TRBV7-9|TRBJ2-5
ASSFLMGETQY
>TRBV29-1|TRBJ1-2
SVRGSDYGYT
>TRBV11-3|TRBJ1-6
ASSSDSYSPLH
>TRBV2|TRBJ2-3
ASSRGYEGGPYTQY
>TRBV6-1|TRBJ2-1
ASSEAPQGNEQF
>TRBV25-1|TRBJ1-1
ASSGGGTEAF
>TRBV2|TRBJ2-3
ASSDLLSTDTQY
>TRBV11-3|TRBJ2-1
ASSSSWSSYNEQF
>TRBV7-6|TRBJ2-5
ASSLGTGRLETQY
>TRBV6-4|TRBJ1-5
ASRQCVGGELGNQPQH
>TRBV19|TRBJ2-1
ASSSSYGLGEAYNEQF
>TRBV27|TRBJ2-3
ASRFAGDRSTDTQY
>TRBV9|TRBJ2-7
ASSTHSTSGTGENEQY
>TRBV19|TRBJ1-1
ASNSGTEAF
>TRBV19|TRBJ1-1
ASSIEMSTEAF
>TRBV27|TRBJ1-5
ASSLNPGYQPQH
>TRBV5-8|TRBJ1-5
ASSSPQH
>TRBV28|TRBJ1-6
ASSLGDRASNSPLH
>TRBV27|TRBJ2-7
ASSLHRDRPGEQY